The clone carrying this T cell receptor (beta chain) turned up a few times. No antigen is known for it. Method: immunoSEQ multiplex PCR; TCRdb's copy keeps in-frame clones and lacks some. Among about 2.3 million clones listed, approximately 95% were seen once. Germline V gene data show CDR1 as SGHTA and CDR2 as FQGNSA. Trimming at V came to 1 base and at J to 7 bases, leaving 1 base not matched to a gene. The CDR3 is made up of 14 amino acids. Naive CD4+ cells were CD45RA-selected; the remaining cells were memory. This sample was included in a study of shared clonotypes between healthy human individuals. Study overall: Researchers assigned three CD4 naive, three CD4 memory, two CD8 naive and one CD8 memory plate to each donor.

Findings and limits, study-wide: Relative to clonotypes present in all four donors, those not shared had lower generation probabilities.

The source material was naive CD4+ T cells from PBMCs. Subset meaning: CD45RA+ positively selected. The gene calls are TRBV7-2 and TRBJ2-2; TRBD2 matches at 9 bases. The clonotype originates from a young man in good health. Some clones in this sample may be carry-over from other donors' samples. CDR3 in amino acids: CASSLEAGGGELFF. The CDR3, as DNA: TGTGCCAGCAGCTTAGAAGCGGGGGGCGGGGAGCTGTTTTTT. The entire variable domain, with the rest obtained from reference TRBV7-2 and TRBJ2-2, is as follows: GAGVSQSPSNKVTEKGKDVELRCDPISGHTALYWYRQSLGQGLEFLIYFQGNSAPDKSGLPSDRFSAERTGGSVSTLTIQRTQQEDSAVYLCASSLEAGGGELFFGEGSRLTVL.